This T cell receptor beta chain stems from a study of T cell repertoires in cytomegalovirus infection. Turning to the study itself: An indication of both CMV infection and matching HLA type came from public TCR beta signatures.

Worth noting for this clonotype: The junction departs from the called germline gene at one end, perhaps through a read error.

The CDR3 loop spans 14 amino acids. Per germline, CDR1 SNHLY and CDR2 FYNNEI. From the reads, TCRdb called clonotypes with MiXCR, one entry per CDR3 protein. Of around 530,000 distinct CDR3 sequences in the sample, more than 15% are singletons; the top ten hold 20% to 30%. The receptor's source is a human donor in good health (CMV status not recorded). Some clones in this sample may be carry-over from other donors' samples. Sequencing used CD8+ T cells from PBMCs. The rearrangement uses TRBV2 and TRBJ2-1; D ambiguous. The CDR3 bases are TGTGCCAGTCCGACACTGAGGACCTACAATGAGCAGTCCTTC. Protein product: CASPTLRTYNEQSF.